The clone carrying this T cell receptor (beta chain) was counted a single time. Antigen unknown. This was a deep-level run. TCRdb keeps only in-frame clones here, not all; method: immunoSEQ multiplex PCR. The table has 2 million to 2.5 million clones, 90% to 95% seen once; the top ten hold 0.35% to 0.45%. The data were obtained in a study of shared clonotypes between healthy human individuals. V was cut by 0 bases and J by 6 bases, with 15 bases left in between. The CDR3 contains 16 residues. The V gene's germline CDR1 is MGHRA and CDR2 YSYEKL. Findings and limits, study-wide: When compared with the clonotypes that were shared by all four sorted-subset donors, the non-shared clonotypes turned out to have lower generation probabilities. Despite large depth, sorted-subset datasets appeared incompletely sequenced. What limited the represented genetic and exposure-history diversity was the small number of donors.

Sequenced: naive CD4+ T cells from PBMCs. The subset was: CD45RA+ positively selected. The sequence came from a man in his late teens or twenties in good health. Some clones in this sample may be carry-over from other donors' samples. This sequence joins TRBV4-1 and TRBJ1-5; a weak D match, TRBD1 (5 bases). The CDR3 coding sequence is TGCGCCAGCAGCCAAGAGGGGCAGGGAGGTGGTCAGCCCCAGCATTTT. As protein: CASSQEGQGGGQPQHF.